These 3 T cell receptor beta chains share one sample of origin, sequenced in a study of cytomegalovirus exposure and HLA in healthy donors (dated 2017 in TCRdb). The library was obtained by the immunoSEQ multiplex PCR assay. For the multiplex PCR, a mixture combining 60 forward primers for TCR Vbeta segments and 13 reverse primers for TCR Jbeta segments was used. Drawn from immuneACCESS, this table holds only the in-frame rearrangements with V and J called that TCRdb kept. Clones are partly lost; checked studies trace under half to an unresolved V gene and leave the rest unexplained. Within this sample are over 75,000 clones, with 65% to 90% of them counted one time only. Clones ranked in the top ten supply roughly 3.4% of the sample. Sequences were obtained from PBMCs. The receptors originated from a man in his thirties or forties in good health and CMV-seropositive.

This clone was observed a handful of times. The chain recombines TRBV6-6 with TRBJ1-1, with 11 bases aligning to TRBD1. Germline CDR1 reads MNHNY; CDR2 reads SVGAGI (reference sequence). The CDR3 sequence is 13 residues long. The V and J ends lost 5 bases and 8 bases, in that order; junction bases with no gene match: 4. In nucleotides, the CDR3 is TGTGCCAGCAGTAGGGACAGGGGGGACGAAGCTTTCTTT. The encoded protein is CASSRDRGDEAFF.

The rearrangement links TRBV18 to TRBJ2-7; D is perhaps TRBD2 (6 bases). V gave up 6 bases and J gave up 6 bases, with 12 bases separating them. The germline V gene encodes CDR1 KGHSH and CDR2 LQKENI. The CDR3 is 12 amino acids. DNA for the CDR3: TGTGCCAGCTCTCCGGGGGTACGCGAGCAGTACTTC. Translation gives CASSPGVREQYF.

The CDR3 DNA is TGTGCCAGCAGTTTTCCGGGACAGGGGGCTGGGCAGCCCCAGCATTTT. Protein sequence: CASSFPGQGAGQPQHF. V is TRBV28 and J is TRBJ1-5; 12 nucleotides match TRBD1. CDR3 size: 16 residues. The germline CDR1 and CDR2 sequences are MDHEN and SYDVKM. The junction had 7 bases not matched to a gene; V was cut back by 3 bases and J by 7 bases.